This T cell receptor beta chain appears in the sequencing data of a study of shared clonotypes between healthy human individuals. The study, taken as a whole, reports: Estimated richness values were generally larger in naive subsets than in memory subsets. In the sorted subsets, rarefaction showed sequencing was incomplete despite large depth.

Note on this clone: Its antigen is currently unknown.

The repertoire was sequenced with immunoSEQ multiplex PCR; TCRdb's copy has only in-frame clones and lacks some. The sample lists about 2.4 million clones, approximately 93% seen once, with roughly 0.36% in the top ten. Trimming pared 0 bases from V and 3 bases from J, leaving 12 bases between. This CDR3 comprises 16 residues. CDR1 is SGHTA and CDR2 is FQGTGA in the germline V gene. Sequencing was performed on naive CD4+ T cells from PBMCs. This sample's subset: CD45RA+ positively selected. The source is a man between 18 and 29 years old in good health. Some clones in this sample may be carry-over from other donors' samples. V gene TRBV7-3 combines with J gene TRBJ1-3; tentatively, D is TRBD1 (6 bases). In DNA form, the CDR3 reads TGTGCCAGCAGCTTAACCGGGGGGCCAGTTGGAAACACCATATATTTT. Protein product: CASSLTGGPVGNTIYF.